A selection of T cell receptor beta chains follows, all from one sample in a study of control samples from healthy donors and cancer patients. Sequencing used immunoSEQ multiplex PCR; TCRdb keeps in-frame clones, though not all of them. The profile shows approximately 100,000 clones, approximately 81% of them singletons. Sequencing was done on a sample of blood. Receptor source: a woman aged 40 to 50 in good health. Both conserved end residues are part of each CDR3. The D gene is left open where the match is weak. Expanded clones are given a class, and other clones once, few, many or no size at all.

v_gene: TRBV10-1
d_gene: TRBD1
j_gene: TRBJ2-7
abundance: .
CDR3nt: TGCGCCAGCAGTGAACGATTGACAGGGGCCGACGAGCAGTACTTC
CDR3aa: CASSERLTGADEQYF

v_gene: TRBV30
d_gene: .
j_gene: TRBJ1-1
abundance: .
CDR3nt: TGTGCCTGGACTCCCCTAACTCTGTTGAACACTGAAGCTTTCTTT
CDR3aa: CAWTPLTLLNTEAFF

v_gene: TRBV2
d_gene: .
j_gene: TRBJ1-4
abundance: .
CDR3nt: TGTGCCAGCAGTCAAGACGGCGAAAAACTGTTTTTT
CDR3aa: CASSQDGEKLFF

v_gene: TRBV5-1
d_gene: .
j_gene: TRBJ2-5
abundance: .
CDR3nt: TGCGCCAGCAGCTTGGGGACAGAAGAGACCCAGTACTTC
CDR3aa: CASSLGTEETQYF

v_gene: TRBV13
d_gene: TRBD1
j_gene: TRBJ1-4
abundance: .
CDR3nt: TGTGCCAGCAGTTCGAGGGGGCTCAGGGAAAAACTGTTTTTT
CDR3aa: CASSSRGLREKLFF

v_gene: TRBV2
d_gene: TRBD2
j_gene: TRBJ2-3
abundance: .
CDR3nt: TGTGCCAGCAGCCGGACTAGAGGGTTAGATACGCAGTATTTT
CDR3aa: CASSRTRGLDTQYF

v_gene: TRBV4-1
d_gene: .
j_gene: TRBJ2-3
abundance: .
CDR3nt: TGCGCCAGCAGCCAAGTCGACGGATACACAGATACGCAGTATTTT
CDR3aa: CASSQVDGYTDTQYF

v_gene: TRBV9
d_gene: .
j_gene: TRBJ2-3
abundance: .
CDR3nt: TGTGCCACCGGGGTGGGGTCTAGCACAGATACGCAGTATTTT
CDR3aa: CATGVGSSTDTQYF

v_gene: TRBV5-1
d_gene: .
j_gene: TRBJ2-1
abundance: .
CDR3nt: TGCGCCAGCAGCTTGGTGGGGGCGAATGAGCAGTTCTTC
CDR3aa: CASSLVGANEQFF

v_gene: TRBV12-3/TRBV12-4
d_gene: .
j_gene: TRBJ2-2
abundance: .
CDR3nt: TGTGCCAGCAGTTTTCTAGGGGCCGGGGAGCTGTTTTTT
CDR3aa: CASSFLGAGELFF

v_gene: TRBV5-1
d_gene: .
j_gene: TRBJ1-1
abundance: few
CDR3nt: TGCGCCAGCAGGTTCAGGGCAGAGGACACTGAAGCTTTCTTT
CDR3aa: CASRFRAEDTEAFF

v_gene: TRBV19
d_gene: .
j_gene: TRBJ2-7
abundance: once
CDR3nt: TGTGCCAGTAGTATAGATCTTTGGCAGGGTTTTTCCAACGAGCAGTACTTC
CDR3aa: CASSIDLWQGFSNEQYF

v_gene: TRBV6-6
d_gene: TRBD1
j_gene: TRBJ1-4
abundance: .
CDR3nt: TGTGCCAGCAAAAACCAGGGGGCGGCTAATGAAAAACTGTTTTTT
CDR3aa: CASKNQGAANEKLFF

v_gene: TRBV15
d_gene: .
j_gene: TRBJ1-2
abundance: many
CDR3nt: TGTGCCACCAGCAGAGGGGCGGACAGCGGCTCCGGCTACACCTTC
CDR3aa: CATSRGADSGSGYTF

v_gene: TRBV7-2
d_gene: TRBD2
j_gene: TRBJ2-7
abundance: .
CDR3nt: TGTGCCAGCAGCCCCTCAGCGGGGACCACCTACGAGCAGTACTTC
CDR3aa: CASSPSAGTTYEQYF

v_gene: TRBV4-1
d_gene: .
j_gene: TRBJ1-3
abundance: once
CDR3nt: TGCGCCAGCAGCCAAGACGGGGGAAACACCATATATTTT
CDR3aa: CASSQDGGNTIYF

v_gene: TRBV7-2
d_gene: .
j_gene: TRBJ1-2
abundance: .
CDR3nt: TGTGCCAGCAGCTTGGCGGGGGCTAACTATGGCTACACCTTC
CDR3aa: CASSLAGANYGYTF

v_gene: TRBV5-8
d_gene: TRBD2
j_gene: TRBJ2-3
abundance: .
CDR3nt: TGTGCCAGCAGCCCGAGGGCTAGCGGGGAAGATACGCAGTATTTT
CDR3aa: CASSPRASGEDTQYF

v_gene: TRBV12-5
d_gene: TRBD1
j_gene: TRBJ1-4
abundance: .
CDR3nt: TGTGCTAGTGGTTGGAGGACAGGGCTCGGGGCTAATGAAAAACTGTTTTTT
CDR3aa: CASGWRTGLGANEKLFF

v_gene: TRBV12-3/TRBV12-4
d_gene: .
j_gene: TRBJ1-5
abundance: few
CDR3nt: TGTGCCAGCAGTCGCAATCCTAATCAGCCCCAGCATTTT
CDR3aa: CASSRNPNQPQHF

v_gene: TRBV21-1
d_gene: .
j_gene: TRBJ2-5
abundance: .
CDR3nt: TGTGCTATAGGGCGACCGCGCCAAGAGACCCAGTACTTC
CDR3aa: CAIGRPRQETQYF